The clone carrying this T cell receptor delta chain has just a few counts. Its specificity is not known. Sequences come from RNA converted to cDNA by reverse transcription. Pooled V-gene forward primers with one constant-region reverse primer generated the CDR3 amplicons by multiplex PCR. TCRdb re-identified clones in the multiplex PCR reads via CATT. The data hold 25,000 to 30,000 delta-chain clones, with about 7.4% observed a single time. Sorted Vdelta1+ thymocytes were roughly 96% to 99.6% pure. This entry belongs to a study of Vδ1+ human thymocytes. Study-level results: Thymic TRG and TRD repertoires appeared highly polyclonal, with Gaussian CDR3 length distributions.

The CDR3 is 17 residues long. CDR1 is TSWWSYY and CDR2 is QGS in the germline V gene. V lost 1 base, J lost 2 bases, and 8 bases stayed unmatched. V gene TRDV1 combines with J gene TRDJ1; 9 positions match TRDD3. Material: Vdelta1+ gamma-delta thymocytes from the thymus. Specified subset: FACS-sorted CD3+ TCRalphabeta- TCRVdelta1+ TCRVdelta2- thymocytes. This clonotype was obtained from a girl in the first two years of life who had congenital heart surgery. In nucleotides, the CDR3 is TGTGCTCTTGGGGAACGGGGATACGTGTATTGGACCGATAAACTCATCTTT. Amino acid sequence: CALGERGYVYWTDKLIF.